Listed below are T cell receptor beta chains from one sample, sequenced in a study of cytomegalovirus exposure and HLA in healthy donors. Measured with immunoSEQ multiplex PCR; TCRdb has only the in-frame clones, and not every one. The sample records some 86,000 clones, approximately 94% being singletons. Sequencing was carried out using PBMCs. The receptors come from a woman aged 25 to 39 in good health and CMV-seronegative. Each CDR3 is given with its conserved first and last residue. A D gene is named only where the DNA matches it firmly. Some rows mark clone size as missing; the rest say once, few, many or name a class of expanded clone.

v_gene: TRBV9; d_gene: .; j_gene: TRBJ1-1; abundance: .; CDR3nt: TGTGCCAGCAGCCCGACGGGGGGGAGGATGAACACTGAAGCTTTCTTT; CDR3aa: CASSPTGGRMNTEAFF
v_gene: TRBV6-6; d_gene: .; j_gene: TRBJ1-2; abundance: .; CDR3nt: TGTGCCAGCAGTCCCGTGTTGGAGAACTATGGCTACACCTTC; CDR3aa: CASSPVLENYGYTF
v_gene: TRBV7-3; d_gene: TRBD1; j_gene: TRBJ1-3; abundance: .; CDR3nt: TGTGCCAGCAGCCTGAGGACAGGTTCTACTGGAAACACCATATATTTT; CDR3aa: CASSLRTGSTGNTIYF
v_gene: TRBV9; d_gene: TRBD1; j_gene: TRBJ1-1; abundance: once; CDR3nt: TGTGCCAGCAGCGGGACAGGGACCACTGAAGCTTTCTTT; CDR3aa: CASSGTGTTEAFF
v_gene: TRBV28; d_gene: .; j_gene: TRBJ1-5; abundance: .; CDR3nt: TGTGCCAGCAGTTCCGCCCTCAGGGTAGTTAGCAATCAGCCCCAGCATTTT; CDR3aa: CASSSALRVVSNQPQHF
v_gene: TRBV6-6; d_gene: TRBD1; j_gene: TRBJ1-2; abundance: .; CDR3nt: TGTGCCAGCAGTACGTGGGACAGCTATGGCTACACCTTC; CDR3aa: CASSTWDSYGYTF
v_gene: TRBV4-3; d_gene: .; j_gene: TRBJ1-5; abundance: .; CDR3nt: TGCGCCAGCAGCCAAGATTGGTTAGAAAATAGCAATCAGCCCCAGCATTTT; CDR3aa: CASSQDWLENSNQPQHF
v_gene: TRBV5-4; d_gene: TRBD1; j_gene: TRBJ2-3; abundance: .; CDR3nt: TGTGCCAGCAGCAGCATAGACAGGGCATTTAGCTATTTT; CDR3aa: CASSSIDRAFSYF
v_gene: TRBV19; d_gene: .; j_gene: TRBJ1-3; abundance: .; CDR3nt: TGTGCCAGTAGTACCACCAGTTACAGCTCTGGAAACACCATATATTTT; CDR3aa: CASSTTSYSSGNTIYF
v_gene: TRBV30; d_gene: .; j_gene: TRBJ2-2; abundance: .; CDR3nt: TGTGCCTGGAGTGTACTCGCAGGGGAGCTGTTTTTT; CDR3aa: CAWSVLAGELFF
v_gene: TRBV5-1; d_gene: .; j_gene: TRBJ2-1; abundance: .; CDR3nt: TGCGCCAGCAGCTTACAGGGAATACCCAATGAGCAGTTCTTC; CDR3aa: CASSLQGIPNEQFF
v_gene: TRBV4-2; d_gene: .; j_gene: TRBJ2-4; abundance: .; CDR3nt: TGTGCCAGCAGCCACACACCCCCCGACAGAAACATTCAGTACTTC; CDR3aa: CASSHTPPDRNIQYF
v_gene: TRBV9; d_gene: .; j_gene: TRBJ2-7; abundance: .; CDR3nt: TGTGCCAGCAGCGTGGGTGGGAGTCCCTCCTACGAGCAGTACTTC; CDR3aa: CASSVGGSPSYEQYF
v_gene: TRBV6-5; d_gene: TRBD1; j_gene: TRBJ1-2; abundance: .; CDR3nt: TGTGCCAGCAGTTACGACGGGACAGCTAACTATGGCTACACCTTC; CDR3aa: CASSYDGTANYGYTF
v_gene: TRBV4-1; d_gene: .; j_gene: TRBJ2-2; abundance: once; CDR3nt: TGCGCCAGCAGCCAACCACAGAACACCGGGGAGCTGTTTTTT; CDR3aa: CASSQPQNTGELFF
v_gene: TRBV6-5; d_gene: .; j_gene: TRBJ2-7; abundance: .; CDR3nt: TGTGCCAGCAAGATGACATCTGCCTACGAGCAGTACTTC; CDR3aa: CASKMTSAYEQYF
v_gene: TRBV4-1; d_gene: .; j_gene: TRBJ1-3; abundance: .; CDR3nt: TGCGCCAGCAGCCAAGAGGTCGCGGGGGGCTGGGGAAACACCATATATTTT; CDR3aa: CASSQEVAGGWGNTIYF
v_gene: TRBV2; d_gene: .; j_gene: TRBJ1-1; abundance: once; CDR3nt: TGTGCCAGCAGTGAACGCGGCGGAGTAATGGCGACTGAAGCTTTCTTT; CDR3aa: CASSERGGVMATEAFF
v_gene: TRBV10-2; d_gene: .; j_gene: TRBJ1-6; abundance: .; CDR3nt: TGCGCCAGCAGTGAGGCGACTGTCACAAGCTCCTATAATTCACCCCTCCACTTT; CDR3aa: CASSEATVTSSYNSPLHF
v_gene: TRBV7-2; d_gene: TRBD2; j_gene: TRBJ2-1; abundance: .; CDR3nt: TGTGCCAGCAGCTTACGGGAGGTTAGCAATGAGCAGTTCTTC; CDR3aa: CASSLREVSNEQFF
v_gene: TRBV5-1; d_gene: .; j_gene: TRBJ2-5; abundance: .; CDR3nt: TGCGCCAGCAGCTTCGGAACAGGCGGCAAAGAGACCCAGTACTTC; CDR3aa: CASSFGTGGKETQYF
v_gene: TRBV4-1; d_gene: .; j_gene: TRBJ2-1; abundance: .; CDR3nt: TGCGCCAGCAGACCTATTTCGGGGGAGCAGTTCTTC; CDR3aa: CASRPISGEQFF
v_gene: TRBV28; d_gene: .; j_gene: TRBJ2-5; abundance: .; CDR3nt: TGTGCCAGCAGTTTAGAGTACCTAACCCAAGAGACCCAGTACTTC; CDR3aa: CASSLEYLTQETQYF